This T cell receptor beta chain comes out of a study of blood T cell repertoires in COVID-19. Study-wide context: Sources were T cells, B-cell-depleted T cells, or PBMCs; the material itself was cDNA or gDNA.

V was trimmed by 6 bases and J by 7 bases, leaving 18 bases between them. CDR3 size: 14 residues. CDR1 and CDR2 from the germline V gene are ENHRY and SYGVKD. Clones were sequenced by immunoSEQ multiplex PCR, and TCRdb holds only the in-frame ones, with some missing. Among tens of thousands of clones, less than 95% were seen once, and the ten largest hold 2.5% to 3.5%. The receptor comes from a human donor in a cohort sampled during active COVID-19. The sample consisted of peripheral blood. The rearrangement uses TRBV10-3 and TRBJ1-1, with a possible D match to TRBD1 (6 bases). For the CDR3, the DNA is TGTGCCATCAGCTCGAGTGGGACACGTAGTGAAGCTTTCTTT. Residues: CAISSSGTRSEAFF.